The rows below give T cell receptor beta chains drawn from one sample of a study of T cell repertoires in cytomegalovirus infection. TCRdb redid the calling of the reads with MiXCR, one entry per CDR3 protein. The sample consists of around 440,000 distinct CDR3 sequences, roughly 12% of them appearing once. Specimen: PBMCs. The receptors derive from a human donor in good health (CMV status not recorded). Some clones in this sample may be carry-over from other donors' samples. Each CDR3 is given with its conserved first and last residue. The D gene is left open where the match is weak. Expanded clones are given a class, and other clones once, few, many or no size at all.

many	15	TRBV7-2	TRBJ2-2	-	CASSSRPRGTGELFF	TGTGCCAGCAGCTCGCGGCCCCGCGGGACCGGGGAGCTGTTTTTT
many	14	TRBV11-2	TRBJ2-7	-	CASSLGWQSYEQYF	TGTGCCAGCAGCTTAGGTTGGCAGTCCTACGAGCAGTACTTC
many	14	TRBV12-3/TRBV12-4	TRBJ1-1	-	CASSSRGRHTEAFF	TGTGCCAGCAGTTCCCGTGGGAGACACACTGAAGCTTTCTTT
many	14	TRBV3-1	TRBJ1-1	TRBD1	CASSLGTGDAEAFF	TGTGCCAGCAGCCTCGGGACAGGGGACGCTGAAGCTTTCTTT
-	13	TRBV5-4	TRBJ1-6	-	CASSSDSYSPLHF	TGTGCCAGCAGCTCTGACAGCTATTCACCCCTCCACTTT
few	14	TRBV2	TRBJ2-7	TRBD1	CASRVTGGSYEQYF	TGTGCCAGCAGGGTGACAGGGGGCAGTTACGAGCAGTACTTC
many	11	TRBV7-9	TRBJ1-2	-	CASSLAFGYTF	TGTGCCAGCAGCTTAGCGTTTGGCTACACCTTC
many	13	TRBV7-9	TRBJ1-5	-	CASRSGGNQPQHF	TGTGCCAGCAGGAGCGGGGGGAATCAGCCCCAGCATTTT
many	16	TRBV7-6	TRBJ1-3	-	CASSLGQSSSGNTIYF	TGTGCCAGCAGCTTAGGACAGTCGAGCTCTGGAAACACCATATATTTT
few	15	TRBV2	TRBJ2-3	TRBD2	CASSEKRGVTDTQYF	TGTGCCAGCAGTGAAAAGCGGGGGGTCACAGATACGCAGTATTTT
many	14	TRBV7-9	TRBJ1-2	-	CASSLGGPDYGYTF	TGTGCCAGCAGCTTGGGGGGGCCCGACTATGGCTACACCTTC
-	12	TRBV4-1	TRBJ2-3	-	CASSPDRYTQYF	TGCGCCAGCAGCCCAGACAGGTATACGCAGTATTTT
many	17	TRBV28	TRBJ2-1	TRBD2	CASSSRGTSGRALEQFF	TGTGCCAGCAGTAGTCGCGGGACTAGCGGGAGGGCCCTTGAGCAGTTCTTC
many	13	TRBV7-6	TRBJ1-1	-	CASRPRANTEAFF	TGTGCCAGCAGGCCTCGGGCGAACACTGAAGCTTTCTTT
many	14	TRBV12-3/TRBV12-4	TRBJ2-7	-	CASTPGASSYEQYF	TGTGCCAGCACCCCGGGGGCGAGCTCCTACGAGCAGTACTTC
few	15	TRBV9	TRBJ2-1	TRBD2	CASSVGLAGYNEQFF	TGTGCCAGCAGCGTAGGGCTAGCGGGGTACAATGAGCAGTTCTTC
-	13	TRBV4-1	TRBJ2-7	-	CASSQVGSNEQYF	TGCGCCAGCAGCCAAGTCGGGTCTAACGAGCAGTACTTC
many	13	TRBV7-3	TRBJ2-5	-	CASSSGGIETQYF	TGTGCCAGCAGCTCCGGGGGAATAGAGACCCAGTACTTC
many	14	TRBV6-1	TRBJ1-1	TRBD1	CASTGTGSNTEAFF	TGTGCCAGCACCGGGACAGGTTCGAACACTGAAGCTTTCTTT
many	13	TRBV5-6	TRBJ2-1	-	CASSLGLINEQFF	TGTGCCAGCAGCTTGGGATTGATCAATGAGCAGTTCTTC
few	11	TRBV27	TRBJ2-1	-	CASRYRARGFF	TGTGCCAGCAGGTACCGGGCCCGTGGGTTCTTC
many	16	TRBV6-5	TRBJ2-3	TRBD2	CASSYTSGSSTDTQYF	TGTGCCAGCAGTTACACCAGCGGGAGTAGCACAGATACGCAGTATTTT
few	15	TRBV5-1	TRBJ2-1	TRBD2	CASSRIGRAENEQFF	TGCGCCAGCAGCCGAATCGGGAGGGCCGAGAATGAGCAGTTCTTC
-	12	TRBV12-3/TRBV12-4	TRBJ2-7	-	CASRLAGWEQYF	TGTGCCAGCAGGCTTGCGGGGTGGGAGCAGTACTTC
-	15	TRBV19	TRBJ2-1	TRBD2	CASSPGTSGWGEQFF	TGTGCCAGTAGCCCCGGGACTAGCGGGTGGGGTGAGCAGTTCTTC
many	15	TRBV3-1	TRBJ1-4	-	CASSHGGQANEKLFF	TGTGCCAGCAGCCATGGGGGCCAGGCTAATGAAAAACTGTTTTTT
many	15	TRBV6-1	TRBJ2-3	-	CASSGGFSSTDTQYF	TGTGCCAGCAGTGGCGGGTTCTCTAGCACAGATACGCAGTATTTT
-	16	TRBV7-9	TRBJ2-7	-	CASSPRDPDRAYEQYF	TGTGCCAGCAGCCCACGGGACCCGGACCGGGCCTACGAGCAGTACTTC
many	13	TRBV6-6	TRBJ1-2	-	CASSDRGVGSYTF	TGTGCCAGCAGTGATCGGGGAGTCGGAAGCTACACCTTC
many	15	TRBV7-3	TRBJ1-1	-	CASSFDGGGDTEAFF	TGTGCCAGCAGCTTTGACGGGGGGGGGGACACTGAAGCTTTCTTT
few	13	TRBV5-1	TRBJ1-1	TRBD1	CASSLGKGAKAFF	TGCGCCAGCAGCTTGGGAAAGGGGGCCAAAGCTTTCTTT
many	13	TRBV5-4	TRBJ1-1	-	CASSFVVNTEAFF	TGTGCCAGCAGCTTCGTCGTAAACACTGAAGCTTTCTTT
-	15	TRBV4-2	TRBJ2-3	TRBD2	CASRLTSGSSDTQYF	TGTGCCAGCAGACTGACTAGCGGGAGTAGTGATACGCAGTATTTT
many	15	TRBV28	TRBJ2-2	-	CASSLAGTGSGELFF	TGTGCCTCCTCCCTCGCCGGGACGGGTTCCGGGGAGCTGTTTTTT
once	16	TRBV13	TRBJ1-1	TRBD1	CASSRTGGAEYTEAFF	TGTGCCAGCAGCCGCACAGGGGGCGCAGAGTACACTGAAGCTTTCTTT
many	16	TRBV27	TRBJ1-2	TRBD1	CASSPAGTGSNYGYTF	TGTGCCAGCAGCCCAGCGGGGACAGGGAGTAACTATGGCTACACCTTC
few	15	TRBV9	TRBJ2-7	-	CASSEEGLPSYEQYF	TGTGCCAGCAGCGAGGAGGGACTTCCCTCCTACGAGCAGTACTTC
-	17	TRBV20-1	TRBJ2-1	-	CSAREGFTAVPYNEQFF	TGCAGTGCTAGAGAGGGGTTTACAGCGGTGCCCTACAATGAGCAGTTCTTC
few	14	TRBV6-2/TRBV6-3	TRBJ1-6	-	CASSYLRDNSPLHF	TGTGCCAGCAGTTACTTACGGGATAATTCACCCCTCCACTTT
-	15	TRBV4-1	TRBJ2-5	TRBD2	CASSRSRGGEETQYF	TGCGCCAGCAGCCGCTCTCGGGGGGGCGAAGAGACCCAGTACTTC
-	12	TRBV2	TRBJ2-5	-	CASSREQGTQYF	TGTGCCAGCAGCCGCGAGCAAGGGACCCAGTACTTC